This TCR beta chain was documented in a study of cytomegalovirus exposure and HLA in healthy donors. The CDR3 extends over 16 amino acids. Findings of the study overall: Confirmation in vitro established that a few CMV-associated chains were specific for CMV antigens. There were 150 to 200 TCR beta chains listed as cytomegalovirus-associated.

Remarks on this clone: The antigen is undetermined.

The table came from immunoSEQ multiplex PCR; TCRdb's copy has only in-frame clones and leaves some out. Of 160,000 or so clones listed, more than 75% are singletons. The rearrangement uses TRBV21-1 and TRBJ2-7; TRBD2 is the table's D call and was not checked against the DNA. TRBV21-1 is labeled a pseudogene. The sequence came from a man younger than 35 in good health and CMV-seronegative. The sample comprised PBMCs. CDR3 protein: CASSNPPGRESYEQYV. The CDR3, as DNA: TGTGCCAGCAGCAACCCCCCCGGGAGGGAGAGCTACGAGCAGTACGTC.